Below are 32 T cell receptor beta chains sequenced from a single sample in a study of graft-versus-host responses after intestinal transplantation. No antigens are known for them. The method was immunoSEQ multiplex PCR; TCRdb's version includes in-frame clones alone and lacks a portion of them. The sample comprises roughly 130,000 clones, around 90% of which are singletons, and about 0.19% rests with the top ten. Sequences were derived from unstimulated CD4+ T cells sorted from spleen or lymph node cells, sampled before intestinal transplant. Every receptor here comes from a human donor who received an intestinal transplant.

The chain joins TRBV29-1 to TRBJ1-2; D remains ambiguous. This CDR3 is 13 amino acids long. Trimming removed 6 bases at V and 1 base at J, with 12 bases between. The germline gives CDR1 SQVTM, CDR2 ANQGSEA. The CDR3 DNA is TGCAGCGTCTTCGAAGTAAATAACTATGGCTACACCTTC. It is translated as CSVFEVNNYGYTF. Full variable domain (outside the CDR3, taken from reference TRBV29-1 and TRBJ1-2): SAVISQKPSRDICQRGTSLTIQCQVDSQVTMMFWYRQQPGQSLTLIATANQGSEATYESGFVIDKFPISRPNLTFSTLTVSNMSPEDSSIYLCSVFEVNNYGYTFGSGTRLTVV.

The V gene is TRBV27, the J gene TRBJ2-5; D possibly corresponds to TRBD2 (7 bases). Germline V gene sequence: CDR1 MNHEY, CDR2 SMNVEV (reference sequence). Trimming took off 6 bases at V and 5 bases at J, with 13 bases between the two ends. The CDR3 extends over 13 amino acids. DNA of the CDR3: TGTGCCAGCAGAGGGGGGGGGATGGAGACCCAGTACTTC. This codes for CASRGGGMETQYF.

The chain carries TRBV7-2 and TRBJ1-2; D is possibly TRBD1 (5 bases). The CDR3 totals 14 residues. Between the trimmed V and J ends, which lost 6 bases and 4 bases, there was a span of 15 bases. The germline V gene has CDR1 SGHTA and CDR2 FQGNSA. In DNA, the CDR3 is TGTGCCAGCAGACGCCGGGACGGACCCTATGGCTACACCTTC. Protein: CASRRRDGPYGYTF.

The chain is built from TRBV10-3 and TRBJ2-5; the D gene could be TRBD1 or TRBD2 (5 bases each). In germline, CDR1 is ENHRY, CDR2 SYGVKD. The V and J ends lost 6 bases and 1 base respectively, with 12 bases between them. The CDR3 covers 14 residues. This CDR3 is CAISRDASQETQYF. The CDR3 DNA reads TGTGCCATCAGCCGGGACGCTTCCCAAGAGACCCAGTACTTC.

The chain couples TRBV14 to TRBJ2-3; D gene ambiguous. The germline V and J ends were trimmed by 3 bases and 5 bases, with 3 bases remaining between them. The CDR3 has 11 amino acids. Germline CDR1 is SGHDN and CDR2 is FVKESK. CDR3 nucleotide sequence: TGTGCCAGCAGCCAGAGAGATACGCAGTATTTT. Translating it yields CASSQRDTQYF. Full variable domain (remainder filled in from reference TRBV14 and TRBJ2-3): EAGVTQFPSHSVIEKGQTVTLRCDPISGHDNLYWYRRVMGKEIKFLLHFVKESKQDESGMPNNRFLAERTGGTYSTLKVQPAELEDSGVYFCASSQRDTQYFGPGTRLTVL.

The rearrangement uses TRBV23-1 and TRBJ2-3; the D is unclear. TRBV23-1 is annotated as an ORF whose role is uncertain. There are 16 residues in the CDR3. The V end lost 4 bases, the J end lost 2 bases, and 16 bases lay between the germline ends. CDR3: CASSRNEGAHTDTQYF. The CDR3 DNA reads as TGCGCCAGCAGTCGTAACGAAGGTGCTCACACAGATACGCAGTATTTT.

V is TRBV2 and J is TRBJ1-1, with a weak D call TRBD1 (6 bases). V gave up 5 bases and J gave up 1 base, with 17 bases separating them. Germline assignment: CDR1 SNHLY and CDR2 FYNNEI. The CDR3 is 16 residues long. The CDR3 bases are TGTGCCAGCAGTCCCGAGGGGGGAGGGAAGAACACTGAAGCTTTCTTT. Its translation: CASSPEGGGKNTEAFF.

The genes are TRBV19 and TRBJ1-1, with D uncertain. CDR1 is LNHDA and CDR2 is SQIVND in the germline V gene (reference sequence). V dropped 0 bases and J dropped 0 bases, with 8 bases sitting between them. The CDR3 is 15 amino acids. DNA of the CDR3: TGTGCCAGTAGTATAGATTCACTCCTGAACACTGAAGCTTTCTTT. It translates to CASSIDSLLNTEAFF.

This chain connects TRBV19 to TRBJ2-5, with 8 bases lining up with TRBD1. CDR1 LNHDA and CDR2 SQIVND come from the germline V gene (reference sequence). V shed 4 bases and J 1 base; nucleotides not matched to a gene: 8. This CDR3 has 16 residues. CDR3 nucleotide sequence: TGTGCCAGTAGTACCCAGGGGGCGCGACTCCAAGAGACCCAGTACTTC. Encoded protein: CASSTQGARLQETQYF.

The chain couples TRBV6-5 to TRBJ1-5, with D possibly matching TRBD1 (5 bases). This CDR3 is 13 amino acids long. The V gene lost 5 bases and the J gene lost 6 bases, with 11 bases spanning the gap. CDR1 is MNHEY and CDR2 is SVGAGI in the germline V gene. CDR3 loop: CASSEPGPQPQHF. In DNA, the CDR3 is TGTGCCAGCAGTGAACCAGGGCCTCAGCCCCAGCATTTT.

V and J are TRBV27 and TRBJ1-1; D is possibly TRBD1 (5 bases). The CDR3 has 14 residues. Trimming pared 1 base from V and 4 bases from J, leaving 10 bases between. Germline CDR1 is MNHEY and CDR2 is SMNVEV (reference sequence). For the CDR3, the DNA is TGTGCCAGCAGTTTATTCTCCGGGGGCACTGAAGCTTTCTTT. This codes for CASSLFSGGTEAFF.

This clone was seen only a few times. The chain employs TRBV2 and TRBJ2-5; D is ambiguous. Germline CDR1 reads SNHLY; CDR2 reads FYNNEI. V lost 3 bases and J 5 bases, leaving 4 bases between the germline ends. The CDR3 runs 11 residues. CDR3 loop: CASSDRETQYF. As DNA, the CDR3 is TGTGCCAGCAGTGACAGGGAGACCCAGTACTTC.

The chain joins TRBV19 to TRBJ1-2; D ambiguous. The V gene's germline CDR1 is LNHDA and CDR2 SQIVND (reference sequence). The ends were cut back, 5 bases at V and 0 bases at J, with 10 bases in the middle. The CDR3 runs 14 residues. For the CDR3, the DNA is TGTGCCAGTAGTGTAGGACCTGCTAACTATGGCTACACCTTC. This gives the protein CASSVGPANYGYTF. Full variable domain (missing parts from reference TRBV19 and TRBJ1-2): DGGITQSPKYLFRKEGQNVTLSCEQNLNHDAMYWYRQDPGQGLRLIYYSQIVNDFQKGDIAEGYSVSREKKESFPLTVTSAQKNPTAFYLCASSVGPANYGYTFGSGTRLTVV.

The chain recombines TRBV5-4 with TRBJ2-1, with TRBD2 matching 7 bases. CDR1 SGHNT and CDR2 YYREEE come from the germline V gene (reference sequence). CDR3 length: 17 amino acids. Trimming cost V 0 bases and J 5 bases; bases outside gene matches: 11. CDR3 region: CASSLASGLGSHNEQFF. The CDR3 bases are TGTGCCAGCAGCTTGGCCTCAGGACTAGGTAGTCACAATGAGCAGTTCTTC.

In its sample, this clone was seen a few times. The chain joins TRBV5-1 to TRBJ2-5, with a weak D call TRBD1 (6 bases). The V gene's germline CDR1 is SGHRS and CDR2 YFSETQ. The V end was cut by 4 bases, the J end by 4 bases, with 14 bases between. The CDR3 spans 14 residues. CDR3 nucleotides: TGCGCCAGCAGCAGGAACAGGGTAACAGAGACCCAGTACTTC. It encodes CASSRNRVTETQYF.

Details on this clone: Its ends do not fully match the called genes, so a read error is possible. The CDR3 is CANSSAGAGTDTQYF. For the CDR3, the DNA is TGTGCCAACAGTTCTGCGGGAGCCGGCACAGATACGCAGTATTTT. The chain combines TRBV27 with TRBJ2-3; 7 bases map to TRBD2. Germline loops: CDR1 MNHEY, CDR2 SMNVEV (reference sequence). The CDR3 has 15 amino acids.

The J gene is TRBJ2-7, the V gene TRBV27; D gene ambiguous. The CDR3 runs 14 residues. Germline values: CDR1 MNHEY, CDR2 SMNVEV (reference sequence). V lost 4 bases and J 0 bases, leaving 10 bases between the germline ends. In DNA, the CDR3 is TGTGCCAGCAGTTGGTACAGAACCTCCTACGAGCAGTACTTC. Translating gives CASSWYRTSYEQYF.

J is TRBJ2-7 and V is TRBV7-2; 10 bases match TRBD2. Germline loops: CDR1 SGHTA, CDR2 FQGNSA. This CDR3 comprises 15 residues. Trimming removed 6 bases from V and 2 bases from J; junction bases left unmatched: 7. This CDR3 is CASSFLAGVTYEQYF. DNA of the CDR3: TGTGCCAGCAGTTTCCTAGCGGGAGTAACCTACGAGCAGTACTTC.

The V gene is TRBV7-8, the J gene TRBJ2-2; 12 bases are shared with TRBD2. Germline trimming cut 5 bases from V and 6 bases from J; bases unmatched to any gene: 7. Germline V gene sequence: CDR1 SGHVS, CDR2 FQNEAQ. This CDR3 is 16 amino acids long. The CDR3, as DNA: TGTGCCAGCAGCGTGAGACTAGCGGGAGTCGCCGGGGAGCTGTTTTTT. Translation gives CASSVRLAGVAGELFF. Complete variable domain (other parts from reference TRBV7-8 and TRBJ2-2): GAGVSQSPRYKVAKRGQDVALRCDPISGHVSLFWYQQALGQGPEFLTYFQNEAQLDKSGLPSDRFFAERPEGSVSTLKIQRTQQEDSAVYLCASSVRLAGVAGELFFGEGSRLTVL.

This chain joins TRBV18 and TRBJ1-1; a possible D gene is TRBD1 (5 bases). The V gene lost 0 bases and the J gene lost 0 bases, with 11 bases spanning the gap. The CDR3 has 16 amino acids. Looked up from germline, CDR1 is KGHSH and CDR2 is LQKENI. The CDR3 sequence: CASSPPGTGVNTEAFF. CDR3 sequence (DNA): TGTGCCAGCTCACCACCGGGGACGGGAGTGAACACTGAAGCTTTCTTT.

The V call is TRBV28, the J call TRBJ1-1; D not certain. The CDR3 consists of 15 residues. Per germline, CDR1 MDHEN and CDR2 SYDVKM. Trimming took 8 bases from V and 6 from J, leaving 22 bases between them. The CDR3 is CASLPPPGPGSEAFF. The CDR3 DNA follows: TGTGCCAGCCTACCCCCCCCAGGCCCGGGGTCTGAAGCTTTCTTT.

V is TRBV5-1 and J is TRBJ2-1, with 8 bases aligning to TRBD2. The CDR3 spans 15 residues. Germline V lookup: CDR1 SGHRS, CDR2 YFSETQ. V lost 0 bases, J lost 6 bases, and 5 bases stayed unmatched. This CDR3 reads CASSLAVAGPNEQFF. For the CDR3, the DNA is TGCGCCAGCAGCTTGGCGGTAGCGGGACCCAATGAGCAGTTCTTC. Based on the CDR3 plus reference TRBV5-1 and TRBJ2-1, the full variable domain is KAGVTQTPRYLIKTRGQQVTLSCSPISGHRSVSWYQQTPGQGLQFLFEYFSETQRNKGNFPGRFSGRQFSNSRSEMNVSTLELGDSALYLCASSLAVAGPNEQFFGPGTRLTVL.

V usage is TRBV28 and J usage is TRBJ2-1; possibly TRBD1 or TRBD2 for D (6 bases each). V lost 3 bases and J lost 9, with 18 bases in between. Germline CDR1 and CDR2: MDHEN and SYDVKM. The CDR3 runs to 15 residues. CDR3 amino acids: CASSLIYPGAGEQFF. DNA of the CDR3: TGTGCCAGCAGTTTGATTTATCCGGGGGCTGGTGAGCAGTTCTTC.

This clone was counted once. This chain uses TRBV30 with TRBJ2-3; D gene unclear. Trimming stripped 5 bases from V and 0 bases from J, with 12 bases between. This CDR3 has 14 residues. The germline CDR1 and CDR2 sequences are GTSNPN and SVGIG (reference sequence). CDR3 DNA sequence: TGTGCCTGGGGTTCCTTGATTAGCACAGATACGCAGTATTTT. It encodes CAWGSLISTDTQYF.

In its sample, this clone was seen once. The chain links TRBV4-3 to TRBJ2-7; D remains ambiguous. CDR3 length equals 15 residues. Germline loops: CDR1 LGHNA, CDR2 YSLEER. Trimming shortened V by 1 base and J by 7 bases, and 17 bases separated the two germline ends. The CDR3 loop is CASSQGSLGVGEQYF. The CDR3 nucleotides read TGCGCCAGCAGCCAAGGGTCCCTAGGAGTTGGGGAGCAGTACTTC.

The chain recombines TRBV6-1 with TRBJ2-1, with D hard to call. The ends were cut back, 2 bases at V and 1 base at J, with 9 bases in the middle. This CDR3 region has 15 residues. CDR1 and CDR2 from the germline V gene are MNHNS and SASEGT. The CDR3, as DNA: TGTGCCAGCAGTGAAACGTGGGGTTCCTACAATGAGCAGTTCTTC. This translates into CASSETWGSYNEQFF.

This rearrangement joins TRBV5-4 to TRBJ1-2; D perhaps matches TRBD1 (5 bases). The V end was cut by 3 bases, the J end by 2 bases, with 11 bases between. This CDR3 is built from 14 residues. Germline lookup yields CDR1 SGHNT and CDR2 YYREEE (reference sequence). The CDR3 bases are TGTGCCAGCAGCTCCCCGGAGGGGAACTATGGCTACACCTTC. It yields the protein CASSSPEGNYGYTF.

This chain joins TRBV5-6 and TRBJ2-5; D possibly matches TRBD1 or TRBD2 (6 bases each). The CDR3 extends over 13 amino acids. CDR1 and CDR2 from the germline V gene are SGHDT and YYEEEE. With 4 bases removed from V and 11 bases from J, the gap between germline ends came to 18 bases. CDR3 sequence reads: CASSVQLAGEQYF. The DNA for the CDR3 is TGTGCCAGCAGCGTACAACTAGCAGGGGAGCAGTACTTC.

The chain recombines TRBV7-2 with TRBJ1-1; D ambiguous. The length of the CDR3 is 13 residues. Germline CDR1 is SGHTA and CDR2 is FQGNSA. V dropped 0 bases and J dropped 6 bases, with 8 bases sitting between them. The CDR3 spells CASSLAGGPEAFF. Here the CDR3 DNA reads TGTGCCAGCAGCTTAGCCGGCGGTCCTGAAGCTTTCTTT.

The chain uses TRBV11-2 and TRBJ2-2; 7 nucleotides align to TRBD1. J was trimmed by 5 bases and V by 6 bases; bases with no gene match: 6. Germline values: CDR1 SGHAT, CDR2 FQNNGV. The CDR3 loop spans 14 amino acids. The chain's CDR3 is CASRPGQKTGELFF. The CDR3 DNA reads TGTGCCAGCAGGCCGGGACAGAAAACCGGGGAGCTGTTTTTT.

The genes are TRBV29-1 and TRBJ2-5, with 8 bases identical to TRBD1. This CDR3 is built from 11 residues. CDR1 is SQVTM, CDR2 ANQGSEA, per germline. J lost 5 bases, V lost 8 bases, and 4 bases had no gene match. The CDR3 protein is CSTRGRETQYF. The CDR3 coding sequence is TGCAGCACCAGGGGGCGGGAGACCCAGTACTTC.

The chain recombines TRBV5-8 with TRBJ2-7, with D unclear. Deletions cut 4 bases from V and 0 bases from J, with 14 bases between. This CDR3 has 15 residues. Germline V gives CDR1 SGHTS, CDR2 YDEGEE. The CDR3 loop reads CASSGLGLASYEQYF. The CDR3 DNA sequence: TGTGCCAGCAGCGGTCTGGGTCTCGCCTCCTACGAGCAGTACTTC.